This T cell receptor beta chain was identified in a study of blood T cell repertoires in COVID-19. Study as a whole: From the United States, Italy and Spain came samples of acute and convalescent COVID-19. T cells, B-cell-depleted T cells, or PBMCs provided the cDNA or gDNA that served as material.

Repertoires were generated with immunoSEQ multiplex PCR, while TCRdb's copy carries only in-frame clones and drops some. Counted here are about 73,000 clones, about 86% occurring once; the ten biggest clones make up approximately 5.3%. Sequencing was performed on peripheral blood. This clonotype originated in a man aged 50-59 years with active COVID-19.

CDR3 nucleotide sequence: TGTGCCAGCAGTATTTTTGGCGGGAGGGTAACCTCCTCATACAATGAGCAGTTCTTC. This translates into CASSIFGGRVTSSYNEQFF. This rearrangement joins TRBV27 to TRBJ2-1; 9 positions agree with TRBD2. CDR1 and CDR2 (germline): MNHEY, SMNVEV (reference sequence). J gave up 4 bases and V 5 bases, and 18 bases lay outside the gene matches. This CDR3 is 19 amino acids long.